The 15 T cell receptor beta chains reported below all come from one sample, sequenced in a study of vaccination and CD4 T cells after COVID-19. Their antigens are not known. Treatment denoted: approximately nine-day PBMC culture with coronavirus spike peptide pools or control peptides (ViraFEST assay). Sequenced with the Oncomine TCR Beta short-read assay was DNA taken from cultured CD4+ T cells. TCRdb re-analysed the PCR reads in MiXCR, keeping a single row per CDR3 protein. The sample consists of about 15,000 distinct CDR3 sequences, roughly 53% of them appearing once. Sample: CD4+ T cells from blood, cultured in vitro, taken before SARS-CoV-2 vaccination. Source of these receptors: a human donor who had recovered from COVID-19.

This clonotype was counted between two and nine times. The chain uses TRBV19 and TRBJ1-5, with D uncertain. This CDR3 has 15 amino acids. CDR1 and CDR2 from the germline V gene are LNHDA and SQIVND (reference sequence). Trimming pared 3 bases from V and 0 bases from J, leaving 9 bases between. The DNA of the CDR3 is TGTGCCAGTAGTATCGGGCAGTATAGCAATCAGCCCCAGCATTTT. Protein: CASSIGQYSNQPQHF.

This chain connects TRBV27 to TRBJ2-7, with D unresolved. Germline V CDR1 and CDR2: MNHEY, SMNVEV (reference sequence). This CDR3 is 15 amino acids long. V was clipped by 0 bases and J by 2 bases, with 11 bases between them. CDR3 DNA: TGTGCCAGCAGTTTATCTTCAGGCCGTACCTACGAGCAGTACTTC. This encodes CASSLSSGRTYEQYF.

CDR3 sequence reads: CASSPRTGMVGTEAFF. CDR3 DNA: TGTGCCAGCAGCCCCCGGACAGGGATGGTAGGAACTGAAGCTTTCTTT. The chain has TRBV11-2 and TRBJ1-1, with 8 bases aligning to TRBD1. The CDR3 extends over 16 amino acids. Germline-derived CDR1 and CDR2 are SGHAT and FQNNGV. Losses at the gene ends were 5 bases for V and 5 bases for J; bases not matched to a gene: 13.

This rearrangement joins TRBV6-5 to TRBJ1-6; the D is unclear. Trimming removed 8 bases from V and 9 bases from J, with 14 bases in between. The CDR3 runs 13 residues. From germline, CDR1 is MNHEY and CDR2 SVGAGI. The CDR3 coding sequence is TGTGCCAGCCGTTGGAGATCTCTTTCACCCCTCCACTTT. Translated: CASRWRSLSPLHF.

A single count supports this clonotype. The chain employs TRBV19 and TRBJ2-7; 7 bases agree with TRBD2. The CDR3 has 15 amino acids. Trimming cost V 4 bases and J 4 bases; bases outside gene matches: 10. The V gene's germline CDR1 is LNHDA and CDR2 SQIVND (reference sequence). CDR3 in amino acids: CASSTATSSMYEQYF. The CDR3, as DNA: TGTGCCAGTAGTACGGCGACTAGCTCGATGTACGAGCAGTACTTC. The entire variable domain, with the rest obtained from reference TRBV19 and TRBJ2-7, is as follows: DGGITQSPKYLFRKEGQNVTLSCEQNLNHDAMYWYRQDPGQGLRLIYYSQIVNDFQKGDIAEGYSVSREKKESFPLTVTSAQKNPTAFYLCASSTATSSMYEQYFGPGTRLTVT.

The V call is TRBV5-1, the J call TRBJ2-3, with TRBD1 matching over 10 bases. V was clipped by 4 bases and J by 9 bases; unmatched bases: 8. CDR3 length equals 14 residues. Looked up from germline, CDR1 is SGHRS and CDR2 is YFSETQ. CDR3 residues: CASSTTGGEWTQYF. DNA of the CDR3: TGCGCCAGCAGCACGACAGGGGGCGAATGGACGCAGTATTTT.

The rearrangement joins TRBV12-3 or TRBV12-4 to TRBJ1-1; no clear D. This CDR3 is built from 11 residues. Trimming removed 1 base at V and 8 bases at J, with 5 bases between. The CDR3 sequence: CASSLGAEAFF. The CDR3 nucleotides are TGTGCCAGCAGTTTAGGGGCAGAAGCTTTCTTT.

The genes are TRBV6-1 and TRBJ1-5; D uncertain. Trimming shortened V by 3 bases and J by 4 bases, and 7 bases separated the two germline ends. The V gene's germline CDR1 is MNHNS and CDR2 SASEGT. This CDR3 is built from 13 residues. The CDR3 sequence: CASSEGTNQPQHF. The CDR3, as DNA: TGTGCCAGCAGTGAGGGAACAAATCAGCCCCAGCATTTT.

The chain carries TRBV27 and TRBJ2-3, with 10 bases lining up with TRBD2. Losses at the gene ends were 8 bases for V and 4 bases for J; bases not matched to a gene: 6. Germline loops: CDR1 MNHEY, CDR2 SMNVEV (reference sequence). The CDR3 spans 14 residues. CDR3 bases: TGTGCCAGCCAGAGCGGGAGGGCCCCAGATACGCAGTATTTT. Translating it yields CASQSGRAPDTQYF.

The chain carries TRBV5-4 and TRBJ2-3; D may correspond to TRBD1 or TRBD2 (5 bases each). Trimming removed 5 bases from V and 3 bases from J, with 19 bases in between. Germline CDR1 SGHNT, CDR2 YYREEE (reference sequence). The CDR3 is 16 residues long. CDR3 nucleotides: TGTGCCAGCAGTTCGGGACCGGCGGCTTTGACAGATACGCAGTATTTT. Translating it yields CASSSGPAALTDTQYF.

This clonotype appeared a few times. In DNA, the CDR3 is TGCAGTGCTAGTCGGGGCTCCGGGGGGAATCCGGAGACCCAGTACTTC. Protein sequence: CSASRGSGGNPETQYF. The chain couples TRBV20-1 to TRBJ2-5; TRBD2 aligns across 7 bases. CDR1 is DFQATT, CDR2 SNEGSKA, per germline (reference sequence). The V gene end was trimmed by 3 bases and the J gene end by 5 bases; junction bases not matched to a gene: 15. The CDR3 length is 16 residues.

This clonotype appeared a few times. The DNA for the CDR3 is TGTGCCAGCAGGGCCAGGGATTTCTATGGCTACACCTTC. Amino acids: CASRARDFYGYTF. The chain joins TRBV7-2 to TRBJ1-2, with a tentative D call TRBD1 (5 bases). Trimming pared 6 bases from V and 4 bases from J, leaving 12 bases between. This CDR3 spans 13 amino acids. Germline loops: CDR1 SGHTA, CDR2 FQGNSA.

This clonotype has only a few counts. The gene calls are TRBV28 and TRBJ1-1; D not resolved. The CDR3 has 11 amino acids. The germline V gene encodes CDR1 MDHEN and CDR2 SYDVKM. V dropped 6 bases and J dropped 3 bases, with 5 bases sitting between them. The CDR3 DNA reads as TGTGCCAGCAGAATCGACACTGAAGCTTTCTTT. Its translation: CASRIDTEAFF.

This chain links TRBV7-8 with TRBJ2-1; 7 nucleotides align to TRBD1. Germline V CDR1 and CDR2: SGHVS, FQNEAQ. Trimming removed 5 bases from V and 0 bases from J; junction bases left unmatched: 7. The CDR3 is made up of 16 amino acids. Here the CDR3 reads CASSPQTGSSYNEQFF. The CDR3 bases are TGTGCCAGCAGCCCACAGACAGGGAGCTCCTACAATGAGCAGTTCTTC.

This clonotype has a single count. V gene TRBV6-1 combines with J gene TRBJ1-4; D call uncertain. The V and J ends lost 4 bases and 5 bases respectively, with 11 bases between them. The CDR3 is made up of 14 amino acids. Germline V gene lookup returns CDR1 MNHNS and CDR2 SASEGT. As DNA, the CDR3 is TGTGCCAGCAGTGCGACGGATACGAATGAAAAACTGTTTTTT. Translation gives CASSATDTNEKLFF.